Below are 3 T cell receptor beta chains sequenced from a single sample in a study of tumor-infiltrating lymphocytes in localized non-small cell lung cancer. Sequenced by immunoSEQ multiplex PCR; TCRdb stores in-frame clones only, minus some. This table holds some 30,000 clones, 70% to 90% found once. Sequencing was done on a sample of lung tumor tissue. These receptor sequences come from a human donor with non-small cell lung cancer.

The sample holds a few counts of this clone. The chain links TRBV5-1 to TRBJ1-6, with 8 bases that match TRBD1. V lost 4 bases, J lost 7 bases, and 7 bases stayed unmatched. The CDR3 is 15 amino acids. The germline V gene has CDR1 SGHRS and CDR2 YFSETQ. The CDR3 DNA follows: TGCGCCAGCAGCGCGCAGGGGGCTTTCAATTCACCCCTCCACTTT. Translated: CASSAQGAFNSPLHF.

This chain uses TRBV4-1 with TRBJ2-7; D might be TRBD1 (5 bases). V dropped 1 base and J dropped 3 bases, with 13 bases sitting between them. Germline V CDR1 and CDR2: MGHRA, YSYEKL. This CDR3 has 15 residues. The CDR3 sequence: CASSQGRQTDYEQYF. DNA of the CDR3: TGCGCCAGCAGCCAAGGTAGACAGACAGACTACGAGCAGTACTTC.

The chain has TRBV2 and TRBJ2-7, with unresolved D. V was clipped by 7 bases and J by 3 bases, with 7 bases between them. Looked up from germline, CDR1 is SNHLY and CDR2 is FYNNEI. The CDR3 is 11 residues long. The DNA for the CDR3 is TGTGCCAGCAAGGTCGGCTACGAGCAGTACTTC. Translation gives CASKVGYEQYF.